What follows are 16 T cell receptor beta chains derived from one specimen sequenced in a study of CXCR3-negative and CXCR3-positive naive CD8 T cells. Findings and caveats of the study: A higher hydrophobicity marked the TRB CDR3s of CXCR3-positive naive cells versus CXCR3-negative naive cells.

In preparing the TRB cDNA libraries, 5' RACE with UMI labels was used. From the 5' RACE reads, TCRdb lists one entry per CDR3 protein and no DNA. The sample data list 120,000 to 150,000 distinct CDR3 sequences. These receptors are not linked to any known antigen. What was sequenced was naive CXCR3+ CD8+ T cells from blood. The subset is: CD45RO-CCR7+CD27+CD95- naive CD8+ T cells expressing CXCR3 (TNR3+). The receptors stem from a human donor in good health. Some clones in this sample may be carry-over from other donors' samples.

The chain's CDR3 is CASSQEGQGNSPLHF. V usage is TRBV3-1 and J usage is TRBJ1-6; absent DNA, TCRdb's TRBD1 call cannot be checked. Germline V lookup: CDR1 LGHDT, CDR2 YNNKEL (reference sequence). The CDR3 runs 15 residues.

This chain uses TRBV19 with TRBJ2-7; with no DNA, the TCRdb D assignment of TRBD2 cannot be verified. The CDR3 covers 14 residues. The germline V gene encodes CDR1 LNHDA and CDR2 SQIVND (reference sequence). CDR3 protein: CASSRTSSDYEQYF.

The chain has TRBV7-3 and TRBJ2-1; TCRdb indicates TRBD2, and absent DNA this call remains unverified. Germline values: CDR1 SGHTA, CDR2 FQGTGA. The CDR3 is made up of 14 amino acids. The CDR3 sequence is CASRTGLWNNEQFF.

The chain uses TRBV6-2 or TRBV6-3 and TRBJ1-4. Looked up from germline, CDR1 is MNHEY and CDR2 is SVGEGT. The CDR3 is made up of 15 amino acids. CDR3 sequence reads: CASRQGTTTNEKLFF.

The J gene is TRBJ2-1, the V gene TRBV15; TCRdb proposes TRBD2, but this gene call is untestable without DNA. The CDR3 sequence is 18 residues long. Per the germline V gene, CDR1 is LNHNV and CDR2 is YYDKDF (reference sequence). CDR3 loop: CATSRDRGVSGRANEQFF.

The chain is built from TRBV29-1 and TRBJ2-1. The CDR3 extends over 12 amino acids. Per the germline V gene, CDR1 is SQVTM and CDR2 is ANQGSEA. CDR3: CSVPVGYNEQFF.

J is TRBJ2-5 and V is TRBV2; the TRBD1 assignment by TCRdb is unverifiable without DNA. This CDR3 is 14 amino acids long. Germline CDR1 and CDR2: SNHLY and FYNNEI. This chain's CDR3 is CASSWTGDAETQYF.

J is TRBJ1-2 and V is TRBV5-1; TCRdb lists TRBD1, though no DNA is available to test this call. The CDR3 has 17 residues. The germline CDR1 and CDR2 sequences are SGHRS and YFSETQ. The CDR3: CASRVASGQIKNYGYTF.

The chain is built from TRBV29-1 and TRBJ2-5; TCRdb's assignment of TRBD1 cannot be checked, as there is no DNA. CDR1 and CDR2 (germline): SQVTM, ANQGSEA. There are 13 residues in the CDR3. CDR3 amino acids: CSVRGLGEETQYF.

The CDR3 here is CASTPAGTFYEAFF. The chain employs TRBV28 and TRBJ1-1; without DNA, the TCRdb call of TRBD1 cannot be checked. The CDR3 loop spans 14 amino acids. The germline gives CDR1 MDHEN, CDR2 SYDVKM. The variable domain in full, completed from reference TRBV28 and TRBJ1-1, reads DVKVTQSSRYLVKRTGEKVFLECVQDMDHENMFWYRQDPGLGLRLIYFSYDVKMKEKGDIPEGYSVSREKKERFSLILESASTNQTSMYLCASTPAGTFYEAFFGQGTRLTVV.

The rearrangement joins TRBV20-1 to TRBJ2-7; TCRdb reports TRBD2, a call that lacks DNA to check it against. The length of the CDR3 is 14 residues. Germline V gives CDR1 DFQATT, CDR2 SNEGSKA (reference sequence). The CDR3 sequence: CSARDPAGTYEQYF.

This chain links TRBV10-3 with TRBJ2-7; the TCRdb call, TRBD1, lacks DNA for checking. CDR1 ENHRY and CDR2 SYGVKD come from the germline V gene. CDR3 length equals 13 residues. CDR3: CAIRTGEEYEQYF.

This chain uses TRBV5-1 with TRBJ2-6; the TCRdb call, TRBD1, lacks DNA for checking. Per the germline V gene, CDR1 is SGHRS and CDR2 is YFSETQ. The CDR3 loop spans 18 amino acids. The CDR3 is CASSASGTGGAGANVLTF.

This chain joins TRBV29-1 and TRBJ2-7; TCRdb returns TRBD1, unconfirmable since there is no DNA. CDR3 length: 15 amino acids. Looked up from germline, CDR1 is SQVTM and CDR2 is ANQGSEA. CDR3 sequence reads: CSVELFDRETYEQYF.

The V and J genes are TRBV7-9 and TRBJ1-1. Germline CDR1 and CDR2: SEHNR and FQNEAQ (reference sequence). The CDR3 extends over 13 amino acids. Here the CDR3 reads CASSLLGNTEAFF.

The chain has TRBV7-8 and TRBJ2-1; checking the TCRdb D call of TRBD1 is not possible without DNA. Germline V CDR1 and CDR2: SGHVS, FQNEAQ. The CDR3 length is 14 residues. The CDR3 is CAIAWTGGGDEQFF. The entire variable domain, with the rest obtained from reference TRBV7-8 and TRBJ2-1, is as follows: GAGVSQSPRYKVAKRGQDVALRCDPISGHVSLFWYQQALGQGPEFLTYFQNEAQLDKSGLPSDRFFAERPEGSVSTLKIQRTQQEDSAVYLCAIAWTGGGDEQFFGPGTRLTVL.